This TCR beta chain was identified in a study of T cells expressing NK-cell markers. Across the whole study: Beta-chain profiling covered CD3+CD56+NKG2C+, CD3+CD56+NKG2C- and CD3+CD56-NKG2C+ sorted subsets. Seven HCMV-seropositive donors and one seronegative donor made up the eight sequenced donors.

Of note for this clonotype: Its target is unknown.

Study-level findings and limits: NKG2C+ dominant clonotypes from 5 to 7 donors made up about 1.0-7.5% of CD8+ T cells.

5'RACE template switching built TCR beta cDNA with unique molecular identifiers. TCRdb reanalyzed the 5' RACE reads and collapses them to one entry per CDR3 protein, without DNA. The sample table sets out a few hundred thousand distinct CDR3 sequences. This sequence was found in a man younger than 35 in good health. The source material was blood T cells: a sorted CD56 or NKG2C T cell subset, CD4+ or CD8+ T cells, or bulk PBMC T cells (not recorded which).

The CDR3 sequence: CASSLALGLAVHNEQFF. This sequence joins TRBV5-1 and TRBJ2-1; TCRdb calls TRBD2, which cannot be checked without DNA. The V gene's germline CDR1 is SGHRS and CDR2 YFSETQ. The CDR3 has 17 amino acids.